These 18 T cell receptor beta chains were sequenced from one sample in a study of control samples from healthy donors and cancer patients (dated by TCRdb to 2019 to 2021). To prepare the library, the immunoSEQ multiplex PCR assay was applied. TCRdb carries this immuneACCESS record with in-frame sequences only. Its versions omit some clonotypes, under half of them owing to an unresolved V gene in the studies checked, with the rest unexplained. The sample contains roughly 120,000 clones, approximately 94% of them found a single time. The ten largest make up over 1.5% of the sample. Sequenced: PBMCs. The receptors were sampled from a man in his forties or fifties with head and neck cancer.

This chain links TRBV6-1 with TRBJ2-5, with 13 bases fitting TRBD2. V was pared by 1 base and J by 3 bases, with 8 bases of the junction left unmatched. The CDR3 consists of 18 residues. Germline CDR1 reads MNHNS; CDR2 reads SASEGT. The CDR3 region is CASSEGRLAGGGKETQYF. CDR3 sequence (DNA): TGTGCCAGCAGTGAAGGAAGACTAGCGGGGGGCGGGAAAGAGACCCAGTACTTC.

The genes are TRBV30 and TRBJ2-2; 7 nucleotides line up with TRBD2. CDR1 is GTSNPN, CDR2 SVGIG, per germline (reference sequence). Trimming at V came to 4 bases and at J to 5 bases, leaving 7 bases not matched to a gene. The CDR3 is 14 residues long. This CDR3 is CAWNGGWGTGELFF. The CDR3, as DNA: TGTGCCTGGAACGGGGGGTGGGGAACCGGGGAGCTGTTTTTT.

This chain links TRBV4-3 with TRBJ1-3; 10 nucleotides align to TRBD1. The V gene end was trimmed by 3 bases and the J gene end by 2 bases; junction bases not matched to a gene: 1. The CDR3 runs to 15 residues. The V gene's germline CDR1 is LGHNA and CDR2 YSLEER. The CDR3 sequence is CASSQGTGAGNTIYF. Here the CDR3 DNA reads TGCGCCAGCAGCCAGGGGACAGGGGCTGGAAACACCATATATTTT.

V usage is TRBV30 and J usage is TRBJ1-1, with D possibly being TRBD1 (5 bases). Germline V gives CDR1 GTSNPN, CDR2 SVGIG (reference sequence). The ends were cut back, 5 bases at V and 1 base at J, with 23 bases in the middle. The CDR3 sequence is 17 residues long. CDR3 sequence reads: CAWWPAGGARRNTEAFF. CDR3 coding DNA: TGTGCCTGGTGGCCGGCGGGAGGGGCCAGACGGAACACTGAAGCTTTCTTT.

This clone was recorded once. The rearrangement uses TRBV27 and TRBJ1-2, with TRBD1 identical over 10 bases. This CDR3 is 15 amino acids long. V was pared by 4 bases and J by 6 bases, with 8 bases of the junction left unmatched. Germline CDR1 reads MNHEY; CDR2 reads SMNVEV (reference sequence). The CDR3 loop reads CASSSPGQGGNGYTF. The CDR3 nucleotides read TGTGCCAGCAGTTCCCCAGGACAGGGGGGAAATGGCTACACCTTC.

The chain couples TRBV6-5 to TRBJ2-7; 9 positions match TRBD1. In germline, CDR1 is MNHEY, CDR2 SVGAGI. Trimming at V came to 7 bases and at J to 0 bases, leaving 7 bases not matched to a gene. The CDR3 runs 15 residues. The CDR3 DNA sequence: TGTGCCAGCACCGCCCGGACAGGGGTCTCCTACGAGCAGTACTTC. Its protein product is CASTARTGVSYEQYF.

The J gene is TRBJ2-2, the V gene TRBV14; 7 bases map to TRBD1. The V segment lost 2 bases and the J segment 4 bases; nucleotides outside the gene matches: 10. From germline, CDR1 is SGHDN and CDR2 FVKESK. This CDR3 has 17 residues. The CDR3 spells CASSQPTGSMGTGELFF. CDR3 sequence (DNA): TGTGCCAGCAGCCAACCGACAGGGAGTATGGGCACCGGGGAGCTGTTTTTT.

The chain employs TRBV5-1 and TRBJ2-7, with TRBD1 matching 7 bases. V lost 0 bases to trimming and J lost 1 base; unmatched junction nucleotides: 13. The CDR3 length is 18 residues. Germline loops: CDR1 SGHRS, CDR2 YFSETQ. The CDR3, as DNA: TGCGCCAGCAGCTTGGGACTTATGGCGACAGGGATGTCCTACGAGCAGTACTTC. It codes for CASSLGLMATGMSYEQYF.

The chain carries TRBV5-4 and TRBJ1-3; no reliable D call. The CDR3 spans 15 residues. Trimming stripped 0 bases from V and 0 bases from J, with 7 bases between. Germline assignment: CDR1 SGHNT and CDR2 YYREEE (reference sequence). Written as DNA, the CDR3 is TGTGCCAGCAGCTTGGGAGGCGACTCTGGAAACACCATATATTTT. Amino acids: CASSLGGDSGNTIYF.

This chain links TRBV28 with TRBJ2-7, with 9 bases matching TRBD1. The ends lost 5 bases at V and 3 bases at J; junction bases unmatched: 8. Germline V gene data show CDR1 as MDHEN and CDR2 as SYDVKM. This CDR3 is built from 15 residues. CDR3 sequence reads: CASSLSGQGRYEQYF. The CDR3 nucleotides read TGTGCCAGCAGTCTGTCGGGACAGGGTCGCTACGAGCAGTACTTC.

The chain carries TRBV28 and TRBJ2-2; 8 bases agree with TRBD1. The V gene end was trimmed by 2 bases and the J gene end by 5 bases; junction bases not matched to a gene: 4. CDR3 length equals 15 residues. The germline V gene has CDR1 MDHEN and CDR2 SYDVKM. The DNA for the CDR3 is TGTGCCAGCAGTTTAGGCGGACAGGGTACCGGGGAGCTGTTTTTT. This codes for CASSLGGQGTGELFF.

This chain joins TRBV7-3 and TRBJ2-2; possibly TRBD2 for D (5 bases). Between the trimmed V and J ends, which lost 3 bases and 6 bases, there was a span of 14 bases. This CDR3 has 15 amino acids. CDR1 and CDR2 from the germline V gene are SGHTA and FQGTGA. CDR3 loop: CASSLAGPTSGELFF. The CDR3 DNA reads as TGTGCCAGCAGCTTGGCGGGTCCCACCTCCGGGGAGCTGTTTTTT.

This chain uses TRBV9 with TRBJ2-3, with 10 bases matching TRBD1. V lost 0 bases and J lost 6; bases outside the gene matches: 7. The CDR3 is 16 residues long. In germline, CDR1 is SGDLS, CDR2 YYNGEE. The CDR3 DNA reads TGTGCCAGCAGCGTAGGGGGGACAGGGGTTCGGGATACGCAGTATTTT. This codes for CASSVGGTGVRDTQYF.

The V and J genes are TRBV11-2 and TRBJ2-7; D uncertain. The germline V gene has CDR1 SGHAT and CDR2 FQNNGV. Trimming stripped 1 base from V and 2 bases from J, with 6 bases between. The CDR3 sequence is 13 residues long. The CDR3 reads CASSLAPPYEQYF. In nucleotides, the CDR3 is TGTGCCAGCAGCTTAGCACCGCCCTACGAGCAGTACTTC.

The J gene is TRBJ2-7, the V gene TRBV5-4, with TRBD2 matching 16 bases. With V trimmed by 3 bases and J by 8 bases, 5 bases remained unmatched. Germline loops: CDR1 SGHNT, CDR2 YYREEE (reference sequence). This CDR3 has 15 residues. This CDR3 reads CASSSGTSGGAQQYF. CDR3 nucleotides: TGTGCCAGCAGCTCGGGGACTAGCGGGGGGGCCCAGCAGTACTTC. Full variable domain (rest looked up from reference TRBV5-4 and TRBJ2-7): ETGVTQSPTHLIKTRGQQVTLRCSSQSGHNTVSWYQQALGQGPQFIFQYYREEENGRGNFPPRFSGLQFPNYSSELNVNALELDDSALYLCASSSGTSGGAQQYFGPGTRLTVT.

V and J are TRBV6-2 or TRBV6-3 and TRBJ2-1, with D uncertain. CDR3 size: 11 residues. CDR1 MNHEY and CDR2 SVGEGT come from the germline V gene. Trimming left V 6 bases short and J 4 bases short, with 4 bases between. This chain's CDR3 is CASSRYNEQFF. The CDR3 coding sequence is TGTGCCAGCAGCCGGTACAATGAGCAGTTCTTC.

This clone came up once. The rearrangement links TRBV25-1 to TRBJ1-2; TRBD1 is a possible D gene (5 bases). CDR3 size: 14 residues. V was shortened by 3 bases and J by 4 bases, with 12 bases between the two germline ends. Per germline, CDR1 MGHDK and CDR2 SYGVNS. Written as DNA, the CDR3 is TGTGCCAGCAGTGAGCCAGGGTTTTCCTATGGCTACACCTTC. It codes for CASSEPGFSYGYTF.

A word on this clone: Its ends do not fully match the called genes, so a read error is possible. The chain combines TRBV3-1 (or the pseudogene TRBV3-2) with TRBJ1-6, with a tentative D call TRBD1 (5 bases). Germline V gene sequence: CDR1 LGHDT, CDR2 YNNKEL (reference sequence). The CDR3 consists of 17 residues. The CDR3 DNA reads as TGTGCCAGCAGCCAAGGTCCTCCCGGGGGAGAGTGGTCACCCCTCTACTTT. It codes for CASSQGPPGGEWSPLYF.